These 20 T cell receptor beta chains originate from one sample sequenced in a study of T-cell reconstitution after alpha-beta-depleted transplantation in children. Library preparation (for TCRbeta) was performed with unique molecular identifiers. TCRdb re-derived calls from the PCR reads in MiXCR, one entry per CDR3 protein. This sample has roughly 500,000 distinct CDR3 sequences, with less than 35% found just once. Sequenced material: PBMCs from the stem cell graft donor, taken from the stem cell graft. These TCRs come from a human donor who donated a stem cell graft to a child with aplastic anemia.

This clonotype appeared a few times. CDR3 in DNA: TGCAGTGCCAGGAGTGGGGGGCGTAGGGAGACCCAGTACTTC. This sequence encodes CSARSGGRRETQYF. The rearrangement uses TRBV20-1 and TRBJ2-5; D is possibly TRBD1 or TRBD2 (6 bases each). The germline CDR1 and CDR2 sequences are DFQATT and SNEGSKA (reference sequence). CDR3 length: 14 amino acids. Trimming shortened V by 6 bases and J by 5 bases, and 19 bases separated the two germline ends.

V gene TRBV11-2 combines with J gene TRBJ1-4; D is unresolved. The CDR3 spans 17 residues. The V end was cut by 0 bases, the J end by 0 bases, with 11 bases between. The germline gives CDR1 SGHAT, CDR2 FQNNGV. CDR3 region: CASSLDEEPATNEKLFF. The DNA for the CDR3 is TGTGCCAGCAGCTTAGACGAGGAGCCTGCAACTAATGAAAAACTGTTTTTT.

The chain links TRBV2 to TRBJ2-2; D gene unclear. The CDR3 has 12 residues. Germline V gene lookup returns CDR1 SNHLY and CDR2 FYNNEI. V dropped 3 bases and J dropped 6 bases, with 5 bases sitting between them. The CDR3 protein is CASSDGPGELFF. DNA of the CDR3: TGTGCCAGCAGTGATGGGCCCGGGGAGCTGTTTTTT.

This clonotype was counted a few times. The J gene is TRBJ1-5, the V gene TRBV20-1; D may be TRBD1 (6 bases). Germline CDR1 reads DFQATT; CDR2 reads SNEGSKA (reference sequence). The CDR3 is 14 residues long. Trimming took off 5 bases at V and 6 bases at J, with 17 bases between the two ends. CDR3 in DNA: TGCAGTGCTCCATCCTACAGGGCTGGTCAGCCCCAGCATTTT. Encoded protein: CSAPSYRAGQPQHF.

This clonotype has just a few counts. The chain uses TRBV20-1 and TRBJ2-1, with 9 positions matching TRBD2. Germline V lookup: CDR1 DFQATT, CDR2 SNEGSKA (reference sequence). The ends lost 5 bases at V and 1 base at J; junction bases unmatched: 9. The CDR3 consists of 16 residues. CDR3 region: CSAPTMTSGSYNEQFF. The CDR3 nucleotides are TGCAGTGCTCCAACGATGACTAGCGGATCCTACAATGAGCAGTTCTTC.

The chain has TRBV30 and TRBJ1-4, with a weak D call TRBD1 (5 bases). The V end lost 8 bases, the J end lost 8 bases, and 18 bases lay between the germline ends. Germline V CDR1 and CDR2: GTSNPN, SVGIG (reference sequence). CDR3 length: 13 residues. In DNA form, the CDR3 reads TGTGCCCTGGAGTGGGGCTACGTGGAAAAACTGTTTTTT. It specifies CALEWGYVEKLFF.

This clonotype turned up a few times. This sequence joins TRBV5-1 and TRBJ1-1; TRBD1 might be the D (5 bases). The CDR3 is 12 residues long. Germline V gene sequence: CDR1 SGHRS, CDR2 YFSETQ. V gave up 7 bases and J gave up 2 bases, with 9 bases separating them. The CDR3 here is CASRDLNTEAFF. DNA for the CDR3: TGCGCCAGCCGGGACCTAAACACTGAAGCTTTCTTT. The variable domain in full, with the rest retrieved from reference TRBV5-1 and TRBJ1-1, is KAGVTQTPRYLIKTRGQQVTLSCSPISGHRSVSWYQQTPGQGLQFLFEYFSETQRNKGNFPGRFSGRQFSNSRSEMNVSTLELGDSALYLCASRDLNTEAFFGQGTRLTVV.

This clonotype was observed a few times. One end of the junction does not line up with germline, which may come from a read error. The rearrangement uses TRBV7-9 and TRBJ1-2; D is perhaps TRBD1 (5 bases). Germline CDR1 SEHNR, CDR2 FQNEAQ (reference sequence). CDR3 length: 12 residues. CDR3: CASRSSDGGCLF. For the CDR3, the DNA is TGTGCCAGCAGGTCGAGCGATGGGGGTTGCCTCTTC.

This clonotype was picked up a small number of times. The rearrangement links TRBV30 to TRBJ2-2; 11 bases are a match to TRBD2. V was pared by 4 bases and J by 3 bases, with 16 bases of the junction left unmatched. In germline, CDR1 is GTSNPN, CDR2 SVGIG (reference sequence). The CDR3 has 19 residues. CDR3 sequence (DNA): TGTGCCTGGAACTTCCGCTCGACCGGGACTAGCGGCTACACCGGGGAGCTGTTTTTT. Its protein is CAWNFRSTGTSGYTGELFF. Combining the CDR3 with reference TRBV30 and TRBJ2-2 gives the whole variable domain SQTIHQWPATLVQPVGSPLSLECTVEGTSNPNLYWYRQAAGRGLQLLFYSVGIGQISSEVPQNLSASRPQDRQFILSSKKLLLSDSGFYLCAWNFRSTGTSGYTGELFFGEGSRLTVL.

The chain uses TRBV20-1 and TRBJ2-1; the D gene is possibly TRBD2 (6 bases). Germline values: CDR1 DFQATT, CDR2 SNEGSKA (reference sequence). This CDR3 is 14 amino acids long. V was trimmed by 4 bases and J by 8 bases, leaving 18 bases between them. CDR3 sequence: CSAKALEGLDEQFF. In DNA form, the CDR3 reads TGCAGTGCTAAGGCCCTCGAGGGACTTGATGAGCAGTTCTTC.

This clonotype was counted only a few times. One end of the junction fails to match germline, which may point to a read error. The CDR3 region has the DNA TGTGCCAGCAGCTTAGGTCAGGCAGTCGCTGGAAACACCATATATTTT. Its translation: CASSLGQAVAGNTIYF. The rearrangement joins TRBV12-3 or TRBV12-4 to TRBJ1-3; D gene uncertain. This CDR3 contains 16 residues.

This clonotype was counted only a few times. The chain has TRBV20-1 and TRBJ2-3, with D perhaps TRBD1 or TRBD2 (5 bases each). V was clipped by 3 bases and J by 2 bases, with 15 bases between them. CDR1 and CDR2 from the germline V gene are DFQATT and SNEGSKA (reference sequence). The CDR3 consists of 15 residues. CDR3 region: CSASILGDPTDTQYF. In DNA, the CDR3 is TGCAGTGCTAGTATCCTCGGGGACCCCACAGATACGCAGTATTTT.

The chain employs TRBV6-1 and TRBJ2-7; TRBD2 aligns across 9 bases. The germline CDR1 and CDR2 sequences are MNHNS and SASEGT. V lost 5 bases to trimming and J lost 2 bases; unmatched junction nucleotides: 7. CDR3 length: 15 amino acids. Here the CDR3 reads CASSPSSGAPYEQYF. CDR3 DNA sequence: TGTGCCAGCAGTCCTTCTAGCGGGGCTCCCTACGAGCAGTACTTC.

This clonotype was recorded at least ten times. V is TRBV7-2 and J is TRBJ1-1; D is unclear. This CDR3 contains 13 residues. The V and J ends lost 5 bases and 0 bases respectively, with 7 bases between them. The germline gives CDR1 SGHTA, CDR2 FQGNSA. CDR3 DNA sequence: TGTGCCAGCAGCCCGGCAGTGAACACTGAAGCTTTCTTT. This codes for CASSPAVNTEAFF.

The genes are TRBV7-9 and TRBJ2-1; unclear D gene. From germline, CDR1 is SEHNR and CDR2 FQNEAQ (reference sequence). This CDR3 is built from 11 residues. Trimming removed 6 bases at V and 8 bases at J, with 8 bases between. CDR3 sequence: CASRRFDEQFF. Here the CDR3 DNA reads TGTGCCAGCAGGCGATTCGATGAGCAGTTCTTC.

The CDR3 sequence is CASSFARQGSNQPQHF. The CDR3 DNA reads as TGTGCCAGCAGTTTTGCCCGACAGGGGAGCAATCAGCCCCAGCATTTT. The gene calls are TRBV12-3 or TRBV12-4 and TRBJ1-5, with 8 bases matching TRBD1. This CDR3 has 16 residues. The J segment lost 1 base and the V segment lost 3 bases, leaving 5 bases of the junction unmatched.

The V call is TRBV7-2, the J call TRBJ1-2, with D unclear. Germline V gene lookup returns CDR1 SGHTA and CDR2 FQGNSA. This CDR3 region has 13 residues. V was cut by 1 base and J by 7 bases, with 10 bases left in between. DNA of the CDR3: TGTGCCAGCAGCTTAGACCCCTCTCGTGGCTACACCTTC. This gives the protein CASSLDPSRGYTF.

V gene TRBV2 combines with J gene TRBJ1-5; a weak D match, TRBD1 (5 bases). From germline, CDR1 is SNHLY and CDR2 FYNNEI. Trimming removed 1 base at V and 7 bases at J, with 8 bases between. The CDR3 is 13 amino acids. CDR3 loop: CASSEEGLQPQHF. The CDR3 DNA is TGTGCCAGCAGTGAAGAGGGGCTCCAGCCCCAGCATTTT.

This rearrangement joins TRBV15 to TRBJ2-1; D tentatively fits TRBD1 or TRBD2 (6 bases each). Germline V gene sequence: CDR1 LNHNV, CDR2 YYDKDF (reference sequence). CDR3 size: 16 residues. V was trimmed by 0 bases and J by 6 bases, leaving 15 bases between them. CDR3 nucleotide sequence: TGTGCCACCAGCAGAGATCGTGGGGGGCATGGCAATGAGCAGTTCTTC. It is translated as CATSRDRGGHGNEQFF.

This clonotype was found a few times. This chain joins TRBV29-1 and TRBJ2-5, with D uncertain. The V and J ends lost 1 base and 4 bases respectively, with 10 bases between them. The CDR3 totals 13 residues. The germline V gene encodes CDR1 SQVTM and CDR2 ANQGSEA. The CDR3 region has the DNA TGCAGCGTTGAAGTTAGTCAGCCAGAGACCCAGTACTTC. It codes for CSVEVSQPETQYF.